One sample yielded the 4 T cell receptor beta chains listed below, sequenced in a study of T cell changes during pregnancy in multiple sclerosis. Generated by immunoSEQ multiplex PCR, the TCRdb table keeps only in-frame clones and is missing some. Among under 65,000 clones listed, about 94% were seen once. Sequences were derived from CD8+ T cells from peripheral blood mononuclear cells, sampled after pregnancy. The receptors shown here come from a female donor with multiple sclerosis, enrolled in a pregnancy study.

This rearrangement joins TRBV5-5 to TRBJ2-3, with D possibly being TRBD1 (6 bases). Trimming took off 3 bases at V and 2 bases at J, with 16 bases between the two ends. Germline V gene sequence: CDR1 SGHKS, CDR2 YYEKEE (reference sequence). This CDR3 comprises 16 residues. The CDR3 DNA reads as TGTGCCAGCAGCTCTGTGGCAGGGGCGGTCACAGATACGCAGTATTTT. Translating it yields CASSSVAGAVTDTQYF.

V gene TRBV19 combines with J gene TRBJ2-3; 7 bases line up with TRBD2. CDR3 length: 15 residues. The ends lost 3 bases at V and 4 bases at J; junction bases unmatched: 7. CDR1 and CDR2 (germline): LNHDA, SQIVND (reference sequence). CDR3 nucleotides: TGTGCCAGTAGTATTCCCCGGGAGGTTGCAGATACGCAGTATTTT. Amino acids: CASSIPREVADTQYF.

This chain joins TRBV15 and TRBJ2-5; 9 positions match TRBD1. The CDR3 has 13 residues. V lost 5 bases and J lost 9; bases outside the gene matches: 7. Looked up from germline, CDR1 is LNHNV and CDR2 is YYDKDF (reference sequence). CDR3 residues: CATSARDRAPQYF. In DNA form, the CDR3 reads TGTGCCACCAGCGCCCGGGACAGGGCACCCCAGTACTTC.

This chain joins TRBV4-1 and TRBJ1-2; 9 bases align to TRBD1. Trimming cost V 3 bases and J 0 bases; bases outside gene matches: 11. From germline, CDR1 is MGHRA and CDR2 YSYEKL. The CDR3 has 18 amino acids. DNA of the CDR3: TGCGCCAGCAGCCACGAGCGGACAGGGGCCCTCGCTAACTATGGCTACACCTTC. It yields the protein CASSHERTGALANYGYTF.